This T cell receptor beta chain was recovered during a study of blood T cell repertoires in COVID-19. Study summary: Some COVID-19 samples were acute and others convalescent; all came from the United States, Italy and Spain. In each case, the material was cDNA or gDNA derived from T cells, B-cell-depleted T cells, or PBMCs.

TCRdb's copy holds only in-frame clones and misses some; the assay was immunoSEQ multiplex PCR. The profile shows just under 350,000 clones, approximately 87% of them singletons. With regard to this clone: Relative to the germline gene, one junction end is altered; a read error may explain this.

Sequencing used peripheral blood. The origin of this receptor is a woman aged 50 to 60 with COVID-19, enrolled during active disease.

The CDR3 region has the DNA TGTGCCAGCAGCGAAGACGGTAGCAATCAGCCCCAGCATTTT. It encodes CASSEDGSNQPQHF. This chain links TRBV2 with TRBJ1-5, with D uncertain. Looked up from germline, CDR1 is SNHLY and CDR2 is FYNNEI. The CDR3 has 14 residues.